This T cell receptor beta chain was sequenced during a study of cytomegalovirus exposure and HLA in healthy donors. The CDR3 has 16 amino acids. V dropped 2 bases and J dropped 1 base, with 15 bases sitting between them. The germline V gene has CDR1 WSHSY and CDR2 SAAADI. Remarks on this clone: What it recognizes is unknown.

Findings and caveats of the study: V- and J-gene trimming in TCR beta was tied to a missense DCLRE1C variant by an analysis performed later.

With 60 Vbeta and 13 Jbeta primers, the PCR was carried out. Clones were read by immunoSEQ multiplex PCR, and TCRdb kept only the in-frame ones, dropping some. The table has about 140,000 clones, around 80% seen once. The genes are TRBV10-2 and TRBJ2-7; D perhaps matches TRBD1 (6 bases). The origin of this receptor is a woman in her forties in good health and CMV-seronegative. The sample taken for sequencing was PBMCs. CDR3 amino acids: CASSEAHRVSSYEQYF. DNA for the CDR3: TGCGCCAGCAGTGAGGCCCACAGGGTTAGTTCCTACGAGCAGTACTTC.